This T cell receptor beta chain came from a study of CD8 T cells in ankylosing spondylitis. Study-wide points: Enrichment of disease-linked clones was reportedly significant in matched ankylosing spondylitis synovial fluid. Disease-associated clones were CD8+ and fairly uncommon in peripheral blood. Both synovial fluid and blood in reactive arthritis had previously been reported to carry some motif variants.

For TCR beta, libraries came from quantitative 5'-RACE with molecular barcodes. TCRdb independently ran MiXCR on the 5' RACE reads; one entry per CDR3 protein. The data show 250,000 to 350,000 distinct CDR3 sequences, less than 25% seen once. The CDR3 contains 16 residues. Germline V gene lookup returns CDR1 SGHTA and CDR2 FQGNSA. The junction had 14 bases not matched to a gene; V was cut back by 7 bases and J by 6 bases. This clonotype was observed a few times. Its antigen is currently unknown. This chain connects TRBV7-2 to TRBJ2-1; 8 nucleotides line up with TRBD2. The TCR sequence derives from a female donor with ankylosing spondylitis or in good health (not recorded which). The sequencing input was blood, either unsorted or a sorted T cell fraction (not recorded which). CDR3 bases: TGTGCCAGCACCATTCCGGGACTAGTGGCAGTCAATGAGCAGTTCTTC. It translates to CASTIPGLVAVNEQFF.